This T cell receptor beta chain is drawn from a study of blood T cell repertoires in COVID-19. Overall study: T cells, B-cell-depleted T cells, or PBMCs supplied cDNA or gDNA.

Patients in Seattle were enrolled during active infection, then followed longitudinally. As handled by the study authors: Estimation of nucleated cell counts relied on the amplification of reference gene primers. Profiling relied on immunoSEQ multiplex PCR, and the TCRdb table lists in-frame clones only, not all of them. The V and J calls and clone size were taken over from that table, and D and trimming were inferred from the DNA. Altogether tens of thousands of clones are present, 70% to 90% being singletons, with the ten largest covering around 9.6%. This TCR was sampled from a man aged 45-60 years with COVID-19, enrolled during active disease. The sample comprised peripheral blood.

The CDR3 here is CATQSGQVNQPQHF. The DNA for the CDR3 is TGTGCCACCCAGTCGGGACAGGTCAATCAGCCCCAGCATTTT. This chain uses TRBV28 with TRBJ1-5; 8 bases map to TRBD1. Trimming cost V 10 bases and J 3 bases; bases outside gene matches: 8. The CDR3 contains 14 residues. The germline V gene encodes CDR1 MDHEN and CDR2 SYDVKM.